The 32 T cell receptor beta chains reported below all come from one sample, sequenced in a study of T cells in localized non-small cell lung cancer. TCRdb's copy holds only in-frame clones and misses some; the assay was immunoSEQ multiplex PCR. The repertoire includes 100,000 to 150,000 clones, about 90% of them detected once, and around 1.5% sits in the top ten. This specimen consisted of peripheral blood, obtained before any cancer treatment. These receptors were taken from a female donor older than 55 with stage I lung adenocarcinoma.

V and J are TRBV27 and TRBJ2-7; D is ambiguous. CDR1 MNHEY and CDR2 SMNVEV come from the germline V gene (reference sequence). The CDR3 sequence is 11 residues long. The V end was cut by 5 bases, the J end by 6 bases, with 8 bases between. The CDR3 loop reads CASSAGSEQYF. The CDR3 nucleotides read TGTGCCAGCAGTGCCGGTTCCGAGCAGTACTTC.

The V and J genes are TRBV30 and TRBJ2-1; 12 bases are shared with TRBD2. Germline V gene lookup returns CDR1 GTSNPN and CDR2 SVGIG (reference sequence). The ends lost 3 bases at V and 8 bases at J; junction bases unmatched: 5. The length of the CDR3 is 14 residues. The CDR3 DNA sequence: TGTGCCTGGAGGACTAGCGGGAGTTTCTATGAGCAGTTCTTC. This encodes CAWRTSGSFYEQFF.

The V gene is TRBV21-1, the J gene TRBJ2-1; the D call TRBD1 from the table was never checked on the DNA. TRBV21-1 has pseudogene status. This CDR3 is built from 16 residues. The CDR3 nucleotides are TGTGCCAGCAGCAACGGTCCCGTCGGGACACTCAATGAGCAGTTCTTC. It translates to CASSNGPVGTLNEQFF.

In DNA, the CDR3 is TGTGCCAGTAGTATAGGGCTAGTGCCCACAGATACGCAGTATTTT. Translated: CASSIGLVPTDTQYF. The V gene is TRBV19, the J gene TRBJ2-3; D uncertain. The CDR3 totals 15 residues. Trimming removed 1 base at V and 2 bases at J, with 10 bases between. The germline gives CDR1 LNHDA, CDR2 SQIVND (reference sequence).

The chain joins TRBV28 to TRBJ1-5; 8 nucleotides match TRBD1. This CDR3 has 15 amino acids. The ends lost 6 bases at V and 4 bases at J; junction bases unmatched: 8. Germline lookup yields CDR1 MDHEN and CDR2 SYDVKM. CDR3 nucleotides: TGTGCCAGCAGCCCTGGAGACAGGGGTAATCAGCCCCAGCATTTT. Its protein product is CASSPGDRGNQPQHF.

This CDR3 is CASRPMPDGGTQYF. Here the CDR3 DNA reads TGCGCCAGCAGACCCATGCCAGACGGGGGGACCCAGTACTTC. This chain uses TRBV10-2 with TRBJ2-5, with D possibly being TRBD2 (6 bases). Germline-derived CDR1 and CDR2 are WSHSY and SAAADI. Trimming took off 6 bases at V and 7 bases at J, with 18 bases between the two ends. The CDR3 contains 14 residues.

This sequence joins TRBV19 and TRBJ2-1, with a tentative D call TRBD2 (6 bases). Germline assignment: CDR1 LNHDA and CDR2 SQIVND (reference sequence). The CDR3 runs 13 residues. Between the trimmed V and J ends, which lost 7 bases and 6 bases, there was a span of 13 bases. The DNA for the CDR3 is TGTGCCAGTAAAGTGGGAGGAGCCAATGAGCAGTTCTTC. Protein product: CASKVGGANEQFF. The full variable domain, completed using reference TRBV19 and TRBJ2-1, is DGGITQSPKYLFRKEGQNVTLSCEQNLNHDAMYWYRQDPGQGLRLIYYSQIVNDFQKGDIAEGYSVSREKKESFPLTVTSAQKNPTAFYLCASKVGGANEQFFGPGTRLTVL.

The chain employs TRBV30 and TRBJ1-2; tentative D call: TRBD1 (5 bases). V was shortened by 4 bases and J by 2 bases, with 14 bases between the two germline ends. The germline CDR1 and CDR2 sequences are GTSNPN and SVGIG (reference sequence). The CDR3 covers 14 residues. The CDR3 here is CAWKVQGGNYGYTF. CDR3 nucleotide sequence: TGTGCCTGGAAGGTCCAGGGAGGCAACTATGGCTACACCTTC.

Only one count was recorded for this clone. The CDR3 DNA is TGTGCCAGCAGTTTGGGCGGAACAGATACGCAGTATTTT. Its translation: CASSLGGTDTQYF. V and J are TRBV28 and TRBJ2-3; the D is unclear. V gave up 3 bases and J gave up 3 bases, with 7 bases separating them. Germline V gives CDR1 MDHEN, CDR2 SYDVKM. This CDR3 spans 13 amino acids.

This clone was seen only once. The chain couples TRBV28 to TRBJ2-1, with 14 bases fitting TRBD2. Germline assignment: CDR1 MDHEN and CDR2 SYDVKM. V was pared by 7 bases and J by 9 bases, with 8 bases of the junction left unmatched. This CDR3 is built from 15 residues. The CDR3: CASNRLAGGYVEQFF. Here the CDR3 DNA reads TGTGCCAGCAACCGACTAGCGGGAGGGTACGTTGAGCAGTTCTTC.

The chain combines TRBV20-1 with TRBJ1-2; TRBD1 aligns across 7 bases. The junction had 7 bases not matched to a gene; V was cut back by 7 bases and J by 8 bases. CDR3 length: 11 residues. Germline V gene sequence: CDR1 DFQATT, CDR2 SNEGSKA (reference sequence). CDR3: CSVDRASGYTF. The CDR3 region has the DNA TGCAGTGTTGACAGGGCTAGCGGCTACACCTTC.

The V call is TRBV18, the J call TRBJ2-7, with TRBD2 matching over 11 bases. Germline CDR1 KGHSH, CDR2 LQKENI. The CDR3 extends over 17 amino acids. V lost 1 base and J lost 0; bases outside the gene matches: 5. Written as DNA, the CDR3 is TGTGCCAGCTCACCACTAACTAGCGGGAGTTCCTCCTACGAGCAGTACTTC. It encodes CASSPLTSGSSSYEQYF. Full variable domain (missing parts from reference TRBV18 and TRBJ2-7): NAGVMQNPRHLVRRRGQEARLRCSPMKGHSHVYWYRQLPEEGLKFMVYLQKENIIDESGMPKERFSAEFPKEGPSILRIQQVVRGDSAAYFCASSPLTSGSSSYEQYFGPGTRLTVT.

The chain employs TRBV2 and TRBJ2-2; D not resolved. V was shortened by 3 bases and J by 0 bases, with 8 bases between the two germline ends. CDR3 length: 15 residues. Germline values: CDR1 SNHLY, CDR2 FYNNEI. The CDR3 DNA reads TGTGCCAGCAGTGATTGGTTCGCGAACACCGGGGAGCTGTTTTTT. Protein product: CASSDWFANTGELFF.

This rearrangement joins TRBV19 to TRBJ2-2; D not resolved. Per the germline V gene, CDR1 is LNHDA and CDR2 is SQIVND (reference sequence). This CDR3 has 14 residues. The V end was cut by 5 bases, the J end by 2 bases, with 9 bases between. The CDR3 DNA is TGTGCCAGTAGTCGAGGTCGTAACACCGGGGAGCTGTTTTTT. Its translation is CASSRGRNTGELFF.

This sequence joins TRBV5-1 and TRBJ1-1, with D possibly matching TRBD1 (6 bases). The CDR3 extends over 14 amino acids. The V end lost 0 bases, the J end lost 3 bases, and 9 bases lay between the germline ends. Per germline, CDR1 SGHRS and CDR2 YFSETQ. The CDR3 spells CASSLDRVDTEAFF. In DNA form, the CDR3 reads TGCGCCAGCAGCTTGGACAGGGTGGACACTGAAGCTTTCTTT.

J is TRBJ1-5 and V is TRBV27, with a weak D call TRBD1 (5 bases). Germline V lookup: CDR1 MNHEY, CDR2 SMNVEV (reference sequence). V was trimmed by 0 bases and J by 10 bases, leaving 16 bases between them. The CDR3 contains 15 residues. The CDR3 sequence: CASSLSPGLMGPQHF. CDR3 DNA sequence: TGTGCCAGCAGTTTATCGCCGGGACTTATGGGACCCCAGCATTTT.

The chain couples TRBV7-2 to TRBJ1-2; D gene unclear. The CDR3 covers 15 residues. Germline V gene data show CDR1 as SGHTA and CDR2 as FQGNSA. Trimming shortened V by 0 bases and J by 5 bases, and 13 bases separated the two germline ends. The DNA of the CDR3 is TGTGCCAGCAGCTTAGCGCCGGATATTGGTTATGGCTACACCTTC. Translated, it gives CASSLAPDIGYGYTF.

This clone appeared a single time. The chain uses TRBV30 and TRBJ2-7; D ambiguous. Between the trimmed V and J ends, which lost 7 bases and 3 bases, there was a span of 16 bases. The CDR3 length is 13 residues. The V gene's germline CDR1 is GTSNPN and CDR2 SVGIG (reference sequence). The CDR3 region has the DNA TGTGCCTTTTCTCTGGTAGGGTTCTACGAGCAGTACTTC. It codes for CAFSLVGFYEQYF.

This clone has a handful of counts. V gene TRBV6-5 combines with J gene TRBJ2-1; D is possibly TRBD2 (6 bases). This CDR3 has 15 residues. V lost 2 bases to trimming and J lost 4 bases, with 12 bases between them. Looked up from germline, CDR1 is MNHEY and CDR2 is SVGAGI. As DNA, the CDR3 is TGTGCCAGCAGTTACCAAGCGGGTACTTACAATGAGCAGTTCTTC. It codes for CASSYQAGTYNEQFF.

The chain carries TRBV5-1 and TRBJ2-1; no reliable D call. Germline-derived CDR1 and CDR2 are SGHRS and YFSETQ. The CDR3 has 15 residues. Between the trimmed V and J ends, which lost 4 bases and 0 bases, there was a span of 11 bases. The CDR3 region is CASSLRTDSYNEQFF. Here the CDR3 DNA reads TGCGCCAGCAGCCTCCGGACGGACTCCTACAATGAGCAGTTCTTC. Using reference TRBV5-1 and TRBJ2-1 for the parts outside the CDR3, the full variable domain is KAGVTQTPRYLIKTRGQQVTLSCSPISGHRSVSWYQQTPGQGLQFLFEYFSETQRNKGNFPGRFSGRQFSNSRSEMNVSTLELGDSALYLCASSLRTDSYNEQFFGPGTRLTVL.

The rearrangement links TRBV6-1 to TRBJ1-2; D is unresolved. The V and J ends lost 5 bases and 4 bases respectively, with 14 bases between them. The germline V gene has CDR1 MNHNS and CDR2 SASEGT. The CDR3 spans 14 residues. CDR3 nucleotides: TGTGCCAGCAGTTCCCGGACGGATAGCTATGGCTACACCTTC. Translated: CASSSRTDSYGYTF.

This chain's CDR3 is CASRTVELGTNEQFF. CDR3 DNA sequence: TGTGCCAGCAGGACCGTGGAGTTGGGGACCAATGAGCAGTTCTTC. V gene TRBV7-3 combines with J gene TRBJ2-1; TRBD1 or TRBD2 may be the D gene (5 bases each). CDR1 is SGHTA and CDR2 is FQGTGA in the germline V gene. The CDR3 is 15 amino acids. With 6 bases removed from V and 6 bases from J, the gap between germline ends came to 18 bases.

In DNA, the CDR3 is TGCGCCAGCAGCCCCAGACCCCAAGACAGGTCCCCCTATGGCTACACCTTC. Translation gives CASSPRPQDRSPYGYTF. V usage is TRBV5-1 and J usage is TRBJ1-2; tentative D call: TRBD1 (6 bases). The CDR3 covers 17 residues. CDR1 and CDR2 (germline): SGHRS, YFSETQ. Trimming removed 4 bases at V and 4 bases at J, with 23 bases between.

The chain recombines TRBV29-1 with TRBJ2-6, with D perhaps matching TRBD1 or TRBD2 (6 bases each). This CDR3 has 14 amino acids. Trimming removed 5 bases at V and 2 bases at J, with 10 bases between. CDR1 is SQVTM and CDR2 is ANQGSEA in the germline V gene. The CDR3 sequence: CSVMGGTGANVLTF. CDR3 nucleotide sequence: TGCAGCGTTATGGGGGGCACTGGGGCCAACGTCCTGACTTTC.

This chain uses TRBV19 with TRBJ2-3, with D possibly TRBD2 on 6 matching bases. The V end lost 7 bases, the J end lost 9 bases, and 8 bases lay between the germline ends. The germline CDR1 and CDR2 sequences are LNHDA and SQIVND (reference sequence). The length of the CDR3 is 10 residues. DNA for the CDR3: TGTGCCAGTACCCGGGGGACGCAGTATTTT. This gives the protein CASTRGTQYF.

The chain uses TRBV5-1 and TRBJ2-2; 8 positions agree with TRBD1. The CDR3 covers 14 residues. With 2 bases clipped from V and 7 bases from J, the junction kept 4 bases outside the gene matches. CDR1 and CDR2 (germline): SGHRS, YFSETQ. CDR3 nucleotide sequence: TGCGCCAGCAGCTTTGCAGGGGGCAACGGGGAGCTGTTTTTT. Translated, it gives CASSFAGGNGELFF.

This sequence joins TRBV12-2 and TRBJ2-1. TRBV12-2 is a listed pseudogene. This CDR3 region has 16 residues. This chain's CDR3 is CASRPPIEDEYNEQFF. The CDR3 nucleotides are TGTGCAAGTCGCCCCCCTATAGAAGACGAATACAATGAGCAGTTCTTC.

This clone was observed a single time. This chain connects TRBV10-3 to TRBJ2-2; D is possibly TRBD2 (6 bases). This CDR3 has 14 residues. CDR1 is ENHRY and CDR2 is SYGVKD in the germline V gene. V was shortened by 8 bases and J by 4 bases, with 14 bases between the two germline ends. DNA of the CDR3: TGTGCCATCGGGGACCAGGGAGGCACCGGGGAGCTGTTTTTT. It yields the protein CAIGDQGGTGELFF.

The chain joins TRBV25-1 to TRBJ1-2, with D hard to call. There are 13 residues in the CDR3. V lost 5 bases and J lost 2, with 9 bases in between. Germline V gene sequence: CDR1 MGHDK, CDR2 SYGVNS. The CDR3 DNA sequence: TGTGCCAGCAGTAATAACGGAAACTATGGCTACACCTTC. Translation: CASSNNGNYGYTF.

V and J are TRBV30 and TRBJ2-2; 8 bases are shared with TRBD1. The CDR3 is made up of 18 amino acids. Trimming removed 5 bases from V and 4 bases from J; junction bases left unmatched: 18. Germline CDR1 and CDR2: GTSNPN and SVGIG (reference sequence). For the CDR3, the DNA is TGTGCCTGGGCCAGGGGACAGGTCTTCCTGGAGGGCACCGGGGAGCTGTTTTTT. Protein product: CAWARGQVFLEGTGELFF.

The rearrangement joins TRBV20-1 to TRBJ2-7, with D possibly matching TRBD1 (6 bases). The CDR3 sequence is 11 residues long. V was cut by 8 bases and J by 5 bases, with 13 bases left in between. The germline V gene has CDR1 DFQATT and CDR2 SNEGSKA (reference sequence). The CDR3 sequence is CSPGTGNEQYF. The CDR3 region has the DNA TGCAGTCCCGGTACAGGGAACGAGCAGTACTTC.

The rearrangement uses TRBV28 and TRBJ2-1; the D gene is possibly TRBD1 (5 bases). This CDR3 spans 12 amino acids. Trimming shortened V by 5 bases and J by 11 bases, and 13 bases separated the two germline ends. Germline V gene sequence: CDR1 MDHEN, CDR2 SYDVKM. CDR3 bases: TGTGCCAGCAGTGCAAGGACATTTCAGCAGTTCTTC. This codes for CASSARTFQQFF.